These 2 T cell receptor beta chains came from one sample sequenced in a study of response to subunit inactivated influenza vaccine. TCRdb passed the RT-PCR reads through MiXCR, listing each CDR3 protein once. The sample shows roughly 630,000 distinct CDR3 sequences, around 15% of them seen only once. Sequenced here: PBMCs from blood, sampled less than 15 days before vaccination. These receptors originate from a man aged 45-65 years who received an inactivated influenza vaccine.

The table lists this clonotype with many counts. The rearrangement uses TRBV3-1 and TRBJ1-3; 8 bases are shared with TRBD1. The germline V gene encodes CDR1 LGHDT and CDR2 YNNKEL (reference sequence). V lost 4 bases and J lost 0; bases outside the gene matches: 5. This CDR3 is 16 amino acids long. CDR3 nucleotides: TGTGCCAGCAGCCCCCGGGACAGGAGCTCTGGAAACACCATATATTTT. It is translated as CASSPRDRSSGNTIYF.

The V and J genes are TRBV20-1 and TRBJ2-2; tentative D call: TRBD1 (6 bases). The germline V and J ends were trimmed by 0 bases and 3 bases, with 8 bases remaining between them. There are 14 residues in the CDR3. From germline, CDR1 is DFQATT and CDR2 SNEGSKA (reference sequence). The CDR3 region is CSARDNRDTGELFF. CDR3 bases: TGCAGTGCTAGAGATAACAGGGACACCGGGGAGCTGTTTTTT.